This T cell receptor (beta chain) was identified in a study of OX40 agonist ivuxolimab in advanced cancers. Study as a whole: Ivuxolimab, an antibody that agonizes OX40 (CD134), was administered to the patients. The eligibility criteria allowed prior anti-PD-1, anti-PD-L1 or anti-CTLA-4 therapy, and approximately 38% had some.

The CDR3 sequence is 15 residues long. Germline CDR1 is KGHSH and CDR2 is LQKENI. Produced via immunoSEQ multiplex PCR; TCRdb's table is partial and in-frame only. In the table there are roughly 100,000 clones, around 90% of which are singletons. With respect to this clone: Its target is not known. A junction boundary mismatches the germline segment, possibly from a read error.

Study conclusions and caveats: At 0.1 to 3.0 mg/kg and by week 6, CD4+ and CD8+ T cells in the blood had expanded clonally.

The clonotype comes from an adult with an advanced solid tumor such as melanoma, head and neck, liver or kidney cancer. V and J are TRBV18 and TRBJ2-7, with 9 bases lining up with TRBD1. This sample comprised CD4+ or CD8+ T cells sorted from blood, obtained in a trial of the OX40 agonist ivuxolimab. This CDR3 is CASSPQGAGSYEQYF. Here the CDR3 DNA reads TGTGCCAGCTCGCCACAGGGGGCCGGCTCCTACGAGCAGTACTTC. Looking up the rest from reference TRBV18 and TRBJ2-7 gives the full variable domain: NAGVMQNPRHLVRRRGQEARLRCSPMKGHSHVYWYRQLPEEGLKFMVYLQKENIIDESGMPKERFSAEFPKEGPSILRIQQVVRGDSAAYFCASSPQGAGSYEQYFGPGTRLTVT.